Below, 23 T cell receptor beta chains from the same sample are listed, as sequenced in a study of blood T cell repertoires in COVID-19. Profiling relied on immunoSEQ multiplex PCR, and the TCRdb table lists in-frame clones only, not all of them. Of 95,000 to 100,000 clones listed, less than 85% are singletons. The sequenced material came from peripheral blood. The receptors here all came from a woman older than 75 with active or convalescent COVID-19.

This clone has a handful of counts. J is TRBJ2-1 and V is TRBV6-4; 11 positions agree with TRBD2. V trimming: 2 bases; J trimming: 7 bases; junction bases outside the gene matches: 4. Per germline, CDR1 MRHNA and CDR2 SNTAGT. The CDR3 has 15 residues. The CDR3 coding sequence is TGTGCCAGCAGTGACGGTAGCGGGAGGGGAAATGAGCAGTTCTTC. It translates to CASSDGSGRGNEQFF.

The chain joins TRBV6-1 to TRBJ1-3; possible D gene TRBD1, 6 bases. This CDR3 has 16 amino acids. V lost 4 bases to trimming and J lost 0 bases, with 13 bases between them. In germline, CDR1 is MNHNS, CDR2 SASEGT. CDR3 residues: CASSVGQPISGNTIYF. The CDR3 DNA reads TGTGCCAGCAGTGTAGGACAGCCAATCTCTGGAAACACCATATATTTT.

This clone was recorded a few times. The chain joins TRBV3-1 (or the pseudogene TRBV3-2) to TRBJ1-4, with TRBD1 matching 7 bases. The CDR3 runs to 16 residues. In germline, CDR1 is LGHDT, CDR2 YNNKEL (reference sequence). Trimming at V came to 3 bases and at J to 3 bases, leaving 7 bases not matched to a gene. The CDR3 nucleotides are TGTGCCAGCAGCCACCCCGGACAGGCCCCTAATGAAAAACTGTTTTTT. It encodes CASSHPGQAPNEKLFF.

The V and J genes are TRBV21-1 and TRBJ1-1; the table gives TRBD1 as D, unverified against the DNA. TRBV21-1 is described as a pseudogene. This CDR3 has 10 amino acids. CDR3 sequence: CASHQGGAFF. CDR3 in DNA: TGTGCCAGCCACCAGGGGGGAGCTTTCTTT.

The chain's CDR3 is CASRGVGTVFTKQYF. The CDR3 coding sequence is TGTGCCAGCAGGGGGGTGGGGACAGTGTTTACGAAGCAGTACTTC. The gene calls are TRBV6-5 and TRBJ2-7; 7 nucleotides agree with TRBD1. Germline CDR1 reads MNHEY; CDR2 reads SVGAGI. CDR3 size: 15 residues. V lost 6 bases to trimming and J lost 8 bases; unmatched junction nucleotides: 16.

The genes are TRBV27 and TRBJ1-5, with a tentative D call TRBD1 (6 bases). The V gene lost 5 bases and the J gene lost 6 bases, with 17 bases spanning the gap. The CDR3 has 15 residues. Germline assignment: CDR1 MNHEY and CDR2 SMNVEV (reference sequence). The chain's CDR3 is CASSPNGQISQPQHF. DNA for the CDR3: TGTGCCAGCAGTCCCAATGGACAGATCAGTCAGCCCCAGCATTTT.

The chain joins TRBV27 to TRBJ2-7; possible D gene TRBD2, 5 bases. The germline V gene has CDR1 MNHEY and CDR2 SMNVEV (reference sequence). Trimming shortened V by 2 bases and J by 2 bases, and 10 bases separated the two germline ends. The CDR3 is 14 residues long. CDR3 sequence reads: CASSLRRRTYEQYF. CDR3 DNA: TGTGCCAGCAGTTTAAGGAGGCGAACCTACGAGCAGTACTTC.

J is TRBJ2-1 and V is TRBV29-1, with D possibly matching TRBD2 (6 bases). Germline-derived CDR1 and CDR2 are SQVTM and ANQGSEA. The ends were cut back, 7 bases at V and 8 bases at J, with 18 bases in the middle. The CDR3 has 13 amino acids. The CDR3 protein is CSAKGAGRYEQFF. DNA for the CDR3: TGCAGCGCTAAAGGGGCTGGGAGGTATGAGCAGTTCTTC.

The rearrangement links TRBV19 to TRBJ1-4; TRBD1 might be the D (5 bases). Germline V gene data show CDR1 as LNHDA and CDR2 as SQIVND (reference sequence). Trimming removed 3 bases at V and 3 bases at J, with 17 bases between. The CDR3 length is 17 residues. This CDR3 reads CASSIRNLGTSNEKLFF. CDR3 nucleotides: TGTGCCAGTAGTATTCGGAATCTAGGGACTTCTAATGAAAAACTGTTTTTT.

The chain combines TRBV5-4 with TRBJ2-2; TRBD2 agrees at 8 bases. Germline values: CDR1 SGHNT, CDR2 YYREEE (reference sequence). Unmatched junction bases numbered 10, after V lost 6 bases and J lost 3 bases. The CDR3 totals 16 residues. CDR3 amino acids: CASTPAPAGDTGELFF. The CDR3 DNA sequence: TGTGCCAGCACCCCGGCACCAGCGGGAGACACCGGGGAGCTGTTTTTT.

V usage is TRBV18 and J usage is TRBJ2-3; 8 bases line up with TRBD1. Germline lookup yields CDR1 KGHSH and CDR2 LQKENI. J was trimmed by 11 bases and V by 3 bases; bases with no gene match: 13. The CDR3 consists of 15 residues. This chain's CDR3 is CASSPSDRVSYGQYF. CDR3 DNA sequence: TGTGCCAGCTCACCGTCGGACAGGGTGAGCTATGGGCAGTATTTT.

The rearrangement uses TRBV5-8 and TRBJ2-1; TRBD1 agrees at 10 bases. This CDR3 region has 15 residues. Germline lookup yields CDR1 SGHTS and CDR2 YDEGEE. J gave up 5 bases and V 4 bases, and 6 bases lay outside the gene matches. The CDR3, as DNA: TGTGCCAGCAGCCCCGGGACAGGGGTAGACAATGAGCAGTTCTTC. Translation gives CASSPGTGVDNEQFF.

V is TRBV6-5 and J is TRBJ2-1; D unresolved. The CDR3 loop spans 15 amino acids. Germline CDR1 MNHEY, CDR2 SVGAGI. The V and J ends lost 10 bases and 2 bases respectively, with 18 bases between them. The DNA of the CDR3 is TGTGCCATAACTTTGGGCTTTCAAACCTACAATGAGCAGTTCTTC. Amino acid sequence: CAITLGFQTYNEQFF.

The rearrangement uses TRBV6-1 and TRBJ2-2, with TRBD2 as a possible D gene (5 bases). V gave up 4 bases and J gave up 2 bases, with 17 bases separating them. The CDR3 loop spans 17 amino acids. CDR1 and CDR2 from the germline V gene are MNHNS and SASEGT. The CDR3 nucleotides are TGTGCCAGCAGTGCCCGAGGGTCAGCCGGTAACACCGGGGAGCTGTTTTTT. Translation gives CASSARGSAGNTGELFF.

V and J are TRBV7-9 and TRBJ2-4, with no clear D. This CDR3 is built from 15 residues. Trimming cost V 5 bases and J 1 base, with 12 bases left between them. Per the germline V gene, CDR1 is SEHNR and CDR2 is FQNEAQ (reference sequence). In DNA, the CDR3 is TGTGCCAGCAGCAATCCCCAGAGGGCCAAAAACATTCAGTACTTC. Its protein is CASSNPQRAKNIQYF.

There are a few counts of this clone. The chain carries TRBV2 and TRBJ1-4; 10 bases match TRBD1. The CDR3 runs 15 residues. The trim removed 8 bases at V and 0 bases at J, leaving 3 bases unmatched. Germline CDR1 reads SNHLY; CDR2 reads FYNNEI. The CDR3 DNA is TGTGCCAGCCGGACAGGGGGGGCAACTAATGAAAAACTGTTTTTT. Protein sequence: CASRTGGATNEKLFF.

The chain links TRBV28 to TRBJ2-1, with a tentative D call TRBD2 (6 bases). V gave up 6 bases and J gave up 2 bases, with 14 bases separating them. This CDR3 is built from 15 residues. CDR1 is MDHEN and CDR2 is SYDVKM in the germline V gene. Written as DNA, the CDR3 is TGTGCCAGCAGCCTTCGGGCGGGAACCTACAATGAGCAGTTCTTC. Its protein is CASSLRAGTYNEQFF.

The sample holds a few counts of this clone. The chain carries TRBV10-3 and TRBJ2-5, with 7 bases fitting TRBD2. From germline, CDR1 is ENHRY and CDR2 SYGVKD. Germline trimming cut 4 bases from V and 1 base from J; bases unmatched to any gene: 12. This CDR3 has 17 amino acids. The CDR3 coding sequence is TGTGCCATCAGTGCCTCCTCTTGGTTAGCGGGCCAAGAGACCCAGTACTTC. Its protein is CAISASSWLAGQETQYF.

The chain employs TRBV7-8 and TRBJ2-1, with unresolved D. The V end was cut by 5 bases, the J end by 4 bases, with 15 bases between. The CDR3 is 15 residues long. CDR1 is SGHVS, CDR2 FQNEAQ, per germline. For the CDR3, the DNA is TGTGCCAGCAGCCCCCGACTCCTCCAATACAATGAGCAGTTCTTC. Its protein is CASSPRLLQYNEQFF. The full variable domain, completed using reference TRBV7-8 and TRBJ2-1, is GAGVSQSPRYKVAKRGQDVALRCDPISGHVSLFWYQQALGQGPEFLTYFQNEAQLDKSGLPSDRFFAERPEGSVSTLKIQRTQQEDSAVYLCASSPRLLQYNEQFFGPGTRLTVL.

The chain employs TRBV18 and TRBJ1-1; 12 bases agree with TRBD1. The CDR3 covers 16 residues. Germline CDR1 is KGHSH and CDR2 is LQKENI. J gave up 1 base and V 5 bases, and 5 bases lay outside the gene matches. The CDR3 DNA sequence: TGTGCCAGCTCATGGGGACAGGGGGCCCAGAACACTGAAGCTTTCTTT. Its translation: CASSWGQGAQNTEAFF.

The gene calls are TRBV10-3 and TRBJ2-1, with D perhaps matching TRBD2 (7 bases). Germline V gene sequence: CDR1 ENHRY, CDR2 SYGVKD. This CDR3 has 16 amino acids. The germline V and J ends were trimmed by 2 bases and 3 bases, with 14 bases remaining between them. The CDR3 is CAISEGGGSSYNEQFF. CDR3 in DNA: TGTGCCATCAGTGAGGGGGGCGGGAGTAGCTACAATGAGCAGTTCTTC.

The genes are TRBV9 and TRBJ2-1, with D tentatively TRBD1 (6 bases). Germline assignment: CDR1 SGDLS and CDR2 YYNGEE. V was clipped by 0 bases and J by 4 bases, with 11 bases between them. This CDR3 region has 15 residues. The DNA of the CDR3 is TGTGCCAGCAGCGTAGTTGGACAGTATTACAATGAGCAGTTCTTC. Protein sequence: CASSVVGQYYNEQFF.

This clone was observed a single time. The V gene is TRBV2, the J gene TRBJ2-2; D gene ambiguous. V was clipped by 5 bases and J by 1 base, with 5 bases between them. From germline, CDR1 is SNHLY and CDR2 FYNNEI. CDR3 size: 13 residues. The CDR3 DNA reads as TGTGCCAGCAGTTCCGGGAACACCGGGGAGCTGTTTTTT. This translates into CASSSGNTGELFF.